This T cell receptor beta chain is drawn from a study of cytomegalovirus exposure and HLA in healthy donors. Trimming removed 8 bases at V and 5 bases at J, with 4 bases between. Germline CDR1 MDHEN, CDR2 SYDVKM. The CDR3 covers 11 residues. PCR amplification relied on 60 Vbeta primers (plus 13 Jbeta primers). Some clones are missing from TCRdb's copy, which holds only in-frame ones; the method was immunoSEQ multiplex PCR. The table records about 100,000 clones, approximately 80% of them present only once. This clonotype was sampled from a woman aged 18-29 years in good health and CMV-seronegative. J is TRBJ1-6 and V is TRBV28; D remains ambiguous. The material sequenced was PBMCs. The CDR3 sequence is CASGHNSPLHF. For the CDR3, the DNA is TGTGCCAGCGGGCATAATTCACCCCTCCACTTT.